This T cell receptor beta chain was sequenced for a study of blood T cell repertoires in COVID-19. In the authors' workflow: For nucleated cells, counts were estimated from reference gene primer amplification. Some clones are missing from TCRdb's copy, which holds only in-frame ones; the method was immunoSEQ multiplex PCR. Clonal size and the V and J genes are those of that table, whereas D and trimming came from the DNA. Of around 150,000 clones listed, about four fifths are singletons. CDR1 is MNHEY, CDR2 SVGAGI, per germline. CDR3 length equals 15 residues. Trimming left V 7 bases short and J 1 base short, with 16 bases between.

The V and J genes are TRBV6-5 and TRBJ1-1; D is possibly TRBD1 (6 bases). The TCR originated in a woman aged 80 or older with acute or convalescent COVID-19. Sequencing used peripheral blood. The CDR3 sequence: CASTPRGGGNTEAFF. CDR3 coding DNA: TGTGCCAGCACGCCTAGGGGGGGCGGGAACACTGAAGCTTTCTTT.